The 21 T cell receptor beta chains listed next were all sequenced from one sample in a study of T cells in Graves' hyperthyroidism and ophthalmopathy. Amplified regions were TCR beta CDR3 sequences from RNA transcripts. The HTBI primer set drove a first-round RT-PCR of the TCR CDR3. TCRdb re-called the multiplex PCR reads through MiXCR, storing one row per CDR3 protein. The table shows a few hundred thousand distinct CDR3 sequences, with around a sixth occurring only once. The sequenced sample was blood. All receptors derive from a woman aged 50 to 60 with Graves' hyperthyroidism.

The J gene is TRBJ2-2, the V gene TRBV29-1; 11 positions match TRBD1. The CDR3 is 17 amino acids. In germline, CDR1 is SQVTM, CDR2 ANQGSEA. V dropped 6 bases and J dropped 6; count of bases not matched to a gene: 15. CDR3: CSVASPGTGGLAGELFF. CDR3 bases: TGCAGCGTAGCATCACCCGGGACAGGGGGACTAGCCGGGGAGCTGTTTTTT.

Many counts were recorded for this clonotype. V and J are TRBV20-1 and TRBJ2-7; no clear D. The ends were cut back, 3 bases at V and 3 bases at J, with 9 bases in the middle. The CDR3 covers 12 residues. Germline V lookup: CDR1 DFQATT, CDR2 SNEGSKA (reference sequence). The CDR3 DNA sequence: TGCAGTGCTAGTCCGATCGGCTACGAGCAGTACTTC. It is translated as CSASPIGYEQYF.

There are many counts of this clonotype. The chain recombines TRBV18 with TRBJ1-1; 7 bases line up with TRBD1. Germline V gene data show CDR1 as KGHSH and CDR2 as LQKENI. The CDR3 is made up of 14 amino acids. Trimming cost V 2 bases and J 3 bases; bases outside gene matches: 3. In nucleotides, the CDR3 is TGTGCCAGCTCACCAGACAGGGCGGACACTGAAGCTTTCTTT. Translated: CASSPDRADTEAFF.

Many counts were recorded for this clonotype. The J gene is TRBJ1-4, the V gene TRBV12-3 or TRBV12-4; D not certain. The CDR3 contains 13 residues. Deletions cut 3 bases from V and 5 bases from J, with 7 bases between. CDR3 DNA: TGTGCCAGCAGTTTCCAGGAAAATGAAAAACTGTTTTTT. Its protein product is CASSFQENEKLFF.

V usage is TRBV20-1 and J usage is TRBJ1-4; 7 nucleotides align to TRBD1. The CDR3 covers 16 residues. Germline trimming cut 0 bases from V and 8 bases from J; bases unmatched to any gene: 12. Germline V gene data show CDR1 as DFQATT and CDR2 as SNEGSKA (reference sequence). Here the CDR3 reads CSARDGRRGGVEKLFF. For the CDR3, the DNA is TGCAGTGCTAGAGATGGCAGACGAGGGGGCGTAGAAAAACTGTTTTTT.

This chain connects TRBV7-3 to TRBJ1-5; a weak D match, TRBD1 (5 bases). Trimming removed 10 bases at V and 0 bases at J, with 16 bases between. CDR3 length: 15 amino acids. CDR1 and CDR2 (germline): SGHTA, FQGTGA. The chain's CDR3 is CATRLLRVSNQPQHF. For the CDR3, the DNA is TGTGCCACACGTCTACTCAGGGTTAGCAATCAGCCCCAGCATTTT. The entire variable domain, with the rest obtained from reference TRBV7-3 and TRBJ1-5, is as follows: GAGVSQTPSNKVTEKGKYVELRCDPISGHTALYWYRQSLGQGPEFLIYFQGTGAADDSGLPNDRFFAVRPEGSVSTLKIQRTERGDSAVYLCATRLLRVSNQPQHFGDGTRLSIL.

The CDR3 region is CASSILQNEAFF. In nucleotides, the CDR3 is TGTGCCAGTAGTATTCTACAGAACGAAGCTTTCTTT. The chain is built from TRBV30 and TRBJ1-1; D gene ambiguous. From germline, CDR1 is GTSNPN and CDR2 SVGIG (reference sequence). CDR3 length: 12 residues. V shed 8 bases and J shed 8 bases, with 18 bases lying between them.

This clonotype came up a few times. The chain recombines TRBV20-1 with TRBJ2-7; 7 bases map to TRBD1. Germline values: CDR1 DFQATT, CDR2 SNEGSKA (reference sequence). V shed 3 bases, J shed 2 bases, and the junction held 13 bases outside the gene matches. The CDR3 is made up of 16 amino acids. CDR3 bases: TGCAGTGCTAGCTCGGACAGGACGACCTCCCCCTACGAGCAGTACTTC. Translation: CSASSDRTTSPYEQYF.

This clonotype was recorded many times. V gene TRBV19 combines with J gene TRBJ1-1; D is undetermined. CDR3 length: 14 amino acids. V was cut by 6 bases and J by 0 bases, with 11 bases left in between. Germline-derived CDR1 and CDR2 are LNHDA and SQIVND (reference sequence). CDR3 coding DNA: TGTGCCAGTAGAGAGTGGCGGATGAACACTGAAGCTTTCTTT. Its translation is CASREWRMNTEAFF.

This clonotype was seen a handful of times. The chain joins TRBV20-1 to TRBJ1-2; the D is unclear. The CDR3 has 14 residues. Trimming shortened V by 3 bases and J by 4 bases, and 15 bases separated the two germline ends. Germline V gene sequence: CDR1 DFQATT, CDR2 SNEGSKA (reference sequence). This CDR3 is CSASLDWNLYGYTF. Here the CDR3 DNA reads TGCAGTGCTAGCCTTGACTGGAACCTCTATGGCTACACCTTC.

As concerns this clonotype: The junction shows a germline mismatch at one end, possibly a read error. The gene calls are TRBV2 and TRBJ1-1; D is ambiguous. CDR1 and CDR2 from the germline V gene are SNHLY and FYNNEI. CDR3 length: 13 amino acids. CDR3 sequence reads: CVSSGSRNTEASF. Here the CDR3 DNA reads TGTGTCAGCAGTGGATCGAGGAACACTGAAGCTTCCTTT.

This chain links TRBV14 with TRBJ1-2; D unresolved. The CDR3 has 15 amino acids. The V gene lost 1 base and the J gene lost 4 bases, with 13 bases spanning the gap. Germline CDR1 is SGHDN and CDR2 is FVKESK. The CDR3 sequence is CASSQVYSISYGYTF. The CDR3 nucleotides are TGTGCCAGCAGCCAAGTGTACAGTATCTCCTATGGCTACACCTTC. Complete variable domain (other parts from reference TRBV14 and TRBJ1-2): EAGVTQFPSHSVIEKGQTVTLRCDPISGHDNLYWYRRVMGKEIKFLLHFVKESKQDESGMPNNRFLAERTGGTYSTLKVQPAELEDSGVYFCASSQVYSISYGYTFGSGTRLTVV.

A few counts support this clonotype. This sequence joins TRBV30 and TRBJ2-3; possible D gene TRBD1, 7 bases. Trimming took 0 bases from V and 6 from J, leaving 13 bases between them. The CDR3 spans 14 residues. CDR1 GTSNPN and CDR2 SVGIG come from the germline V gene (reference sequence). CDR3 DNA sequence: TGTGCCTGGAGTGTTGAGGGGGCGGGGGATACGCAGTATTTT. The encoded protein is CAWSVEGAGDTQYF.

CDR3 protein: CAINKDLSLNTEAFF. DNA for the CDR3: TGTGCCATCAATAAGGATCTAAGCCTGAACACTGAAGCTTTCTTT. V gene TRBV10-3 combines with J gene TRBJ1-1; D not resolved. Between the trimmed V and J ends, which lost 7 bases and 0 bases, there was a span of 15 bases. The CDR3 contains 15 residues. Germline values: CDR1 ENHRY, CDR2 SYGVKD.

This clonotype was picked up many times. This sequence joins TRBV12-3 or TRBV12-4 and TRBJ1-2, with unresolved D. Deletions cut 8 bases from V and 0 bases from J, with 10 bases between. The CDR3 consists of 13 residues. Here the CDR3 DNA reads TGTGCCAGCGGGAGAAACCCTAACTATGGCTACACCTTC. Residues: CASGRNPNYGYTF.

This clonotype occurred many times. J is TRBJ1-2 and V is TRBV27; D possibly corresponds to TRBD1 (5 bases). Germline V gene sequence: CDR1 MNHEY, CDR2 SMNVEV (reference sequence). Trimming took off 6 bases at V and 6 bases at J, with 17 bases between the two ends. This CDR3 has 14 residues. The CDR3 spells CASSADSLFDGYTF. CDR3 nucleotide sequence: TGTGCCAGCAGCGCCGACAGCTTGTTCGATGGCTACACCTTC.

The chain is built from TRBV11-2 and TRBJ2-2; perhaps D is TRBD1 or TRBD2 (7 bases each). Germline CDR1 and CDR2: SGHAT and FQNNGV. The CDR3 has 15 residues. V was trimmed by 2 bases and J by 5 bases, leaving 12 bases between them. The CDR3 nucleotides are TGTGCCAGCAGCTTAAATCAGGGGGGGACCGGGGAGCTGTTTTTT. It specifies CASSLNQGGTGELFF.

CDR3 amino acids: CASSLGTSLSDTQYF. The CDR3 DNA reads TGTGCCAGCAGCTTAGGTACTAGCCTAAGTGATACGCAGTATTTT. The chain links TRBV7-9 to TRBJ2-3, with D perhaps TRBD2 (6 bases). The CDR3 spans 15 residues. CDR1 is SEHNR, CDR2 FQNEAQ, per germline (reference sequence). The V gene lost 1 base and the J gene lost 6 bases, with 14 bases spanning the gap.

This CDR3 is CASSLSNGDGYGYTF. DNA of the CDR3: TGTGCCAGCAGTTTATCGAACGGGGATGGCTATGGCTACACCTTC. This chain links TRBV27 with TRBJ1-2; D not certain. V was shortened by 0 bases and J by 4 bases, with 12 bases between the two germline ends. Germline-derived CDR1 and CDR2 are MNHEY and SMNVEV (reference sequence). The CDR3 spans 15 residues.

The chain carries TRBV6-1 and TRBJ2-7; possibly TRBD1 or TRBD2 for D (5 bases each). Trimming took off 6 bases at V and 2 bases at J, with 14 bases between the two ends. From germline, CDR1 is MNHNS and CDR2 SASEGT. This CDR3 is 14 amino acids long. The CDR3 loop is CASSVGRIPYEQYF. DNA for the CDR3: TGTGCCAGCAGCGTGGGACGGATACCCTACGAGCAGTACTTC.

Ten or more counts support this clonotype. This chain connects TRBV18 to TRBJ1-1; tentative D call: TRBD1 (6 bases). Germline V lookup: CDR1 KGHSH, CDR2 LQKENI. Trimming took 3 bases from V and 3 from J, leaving 11 bases between them. The CDR3 is made up of 14 amino acids. The DNA of the CDR3 is TGTGCCAGCTCACCGACCAAGGGGGACACTGAAGCTTTCTTT. Its protein product is CASSPTKGDTEAFF.